This entry lists 14 T cell receptor beta chains sequenced from one sample in a study of blood T cell repertoires in COVID-19. Sequencing was performed with immunoSEQ multiplex PCR; in TCRdb, only in-frame clones are kept and a portion is missing. Among some 190,000 clones listed, roughly 84% were seen once. Sequenced material: PBMCs or T cells enriched from blood (not recorded which). All receptors derive from a woman in her 30s who had recovered from COVID-19.

The J gene is TRBJ2-7, the V gene TRBV21-1; the listed D gene, TRBD2, was not tested against the DNA. TRBV21-1 is a pseudogene. The CDR3 totals 15 residues. The CDR3 DNA is TGTGCCAGCAGCAAATCACGGAGGGGTAACGACGAGCAGTACGTC. Translated: CASSKSRRGNDEQYV.

This clone was found a few times. This chain connects TRBV28 to TRBJ1-2, with D unresolved. Germline loops: CDR1 MDHEN, CDR2 SYDVKM. V was pared by 6 bases and J by 5 bases, with 16 bases between. The CDR3 extends over 14 amino acids. CDR3 bases: TGTGCCAGCAGCTGGACCGGGGTCCGATATGGCTACACCTTC. It yields the protein CASSWTGVRYGYTF.

The chain is built from TRBV29-1 and TRBJ2-1; the match to TRBD1 covers 11 bases. Germline V gene data show CDR1 as SQVTM and CDR2 as ANQGSEA. This CDR3 is built from 14 residues. J was trimmed by 1 base and V by 7 bases; bases with no gene match: 3. This CDR3 is CSARDRGSYNEQFF. In DNA form, the CDR3 reads TGCAGCGCTCGGGACAGGGGGTCCTACAATGAGCAGTTCTTC.

This chain joins TRBV5-4 and TRBJ2-7; D call uncertain. Germline V gene data show CDR1 as SGHNT and CDR2 as YYREEE (reference sequence). Trimming left V 7 bases short and J 3 bases short, with 17 bases between. The CDR3 covers 14 residues. Here the CDR3 reads CASGIKDRHYEQYV. CDR3 coding DNA: TGTGCCAGCGGAATAAAAGATCGACACTACGAGCAGTACGTC.

The V call is TRBV9, the J call TRBJ1-2, with D maybe TRBD1 (5 bases). This CDR3 has 13 residues. V shed 6 bases and J shed 4 bases, with 13 bases lying between them. The germline gives CDR1 SGDLS, CDR2 YYNGEE. CDR3 DNA: TGTGCCAGCAACAACCAAGACAGCTATGGCTACACCTTC. Amino acids: CASNNQDSYGYTF.

This clone was picked up one time. V is TRBV5-1 and J is TRBJ1-2; no definite D call. The CDR3 sequence is 15 residues long. Deletions cut 4 bases from V and 1 base from J, with 14 bases between. In germline, CDR1 is SGHRS, CDR2 YFSETQ. DNA of the CDR3: TGCGCCAGCAGCGTGGAAGCCCGATTTAACTATGGCTACACCTTC. It encodes CASSVEARFNYGYTF. The whole variable domain, filled in from reference TRBV5-1 and TRBJ1-2, reads KAGVTQTPRYLIKTRGQQVTLSCSPISGHRSVSWYQQTPGQGLQFLFEYFSETQRNKGNFPGRFSGRQFSNSRSEMNVSTLELGDSALYLCASSVEARFNYGYTFGSGTRLTVV.

The rearrangement links TRBV14 to TRBJ1-1; possibly TRBD1 for D (6 bases). The V and J ends lost 2 bases and 1 base respectively, with 20 bases between them. CDR1 SGHDN and CDR2 FVKESK come from the germline V gene. The CDR3 consists of 18 residues. The CDR3 bases are TGTGCCAGCAGCCAATCCTACGCCGGGACAAACGCGAACACTGAAGCTTTCTTT. Its protein is CASSQSYAGTNANTEAFF.

This clone appeared a few times. A single base separates this from a much larger clone, so it may be a read error. The same CDR3 arises from other DNA sequences in this sample as well. V gene TRBV24-1 combines with J gene TRBJ2-2; D not certain. This CDR3 spans 11 amino acids. V was pared by 6 bases and J by 4 bases, with 2 bases between. CDR1 is KGHDR and CDR2 is SFDVKD in the germline V gene. The CDR3 loop reads CATSRTGELFF. The CDR3 DNA reads TGTGCCACCAGTCGCACCGGGGAGCTGTTTTTT.

This clone has more than one count but fewer than ten. The rearrangement links TRBV6-4 to TRBJ1-6; maybe TRBD1 (5 bases). The germline V gene encodes CDR1 MRHNA and CDR2 SNTAGT. Trimming left V 4 bases short and J 8 bases short, with 9 bases between. The CDR3 is 13 residues long. The CDR3 coding sequence is TGTGCCAGCAGTGGCGGGGGGGATTCACCCCTCCACTTT. Translated, it gives CASSGGGDSPLHF.

The chain links TRBV28 to TRBJ2-2; 10 bases map to TRBD2. V shed 6 bases and J 3 bases; nucleotides not matched to a gene: 4. CDR3 size: 15 residues. The germline V gene has CDR1 MDHEN and CDR2 SYDVKM. The CDR3, as DNA: TGTGCCAGCAGCGGACTAGCGGATGACACCGGGGAGCTGTTTTTT. Its protein product is CASSGLADDTGELFF.

This clone was found a few times. The chain links TRBV7-9 to TRBJ1-1, with D uncertain. CDR3 length: 13 residues. The V and J ends lost 5 bases and 5 bases respectively, with 12 bases between them. CDR1 is SEHNR, CDR2 FQNEAQ, per germline (reference sequence). CDR3 loop: CASSPTHGTEAFF. Here the CDR3 DNA reads TGTGCCAGCAGCCCGACACACGGTACTGAAGCTTTCTTT.

Only one count was recorded for this clone. The chain recombines TRBV5-1 with TRBJ1-2, with a possible D match to TRBD1 (5 bases). CDR1 and CDR2 (germline): SGHRS, YFSETQ. Trimming took off 0 bases at V and 4 bases at J, with 13 bases between the two ends. This CDR3 is built from 15 residues. The CDR3 region has the DNA TGCGCCAGCAGCTTGGAGGTATCAGGGCCCTATGGCTACACCTTC. It translates to CASSLEVSGPYGYTF.

The chain couples TRBV10-1 to TRBJ1-6; tentative D call: TRBD1 (6 bases). Germline V gives CDR1 WNHNN, CDR2 SYGVQD (reference sequence). The CDR3 consists of 15 residues. V was shortened by 0 bases and J by 10 bases, with 13 bases between the two germline ends. CDR3 DNA sequence: TGCGCCAGCAGTGAGTCTTTACAGGGTGGCTCACCCCTCCACTTT. It is translated as CASSESLQGGSPLHF.

This chain uses TRBV10-2 with TRBJ2-3; D is perhaps TRBD1 (6 bases). V was shortened by 5 bases and J by 4 bases, with 10 bases between the two germline ends. This CDR3 is built from 13 residues. CDR1 and CDR2 from the germline V gene are WSHSY and SAAADI. Written as DNA, the CDR3 is TGCGCCAGCAGTTTACAGGGTCCAGATACGCAGTATTTT. Its protein product is CASSLQGPDTQYF.